This T cell receptor beta chain was found in a study of blood T cell repertoires in COVID-19. Study overall: COVID-19 samples collected from the United States, Italy and Spain covered acute and convalescent phases. PBMCs, B-cell-depleted T cells, or T cells were the source of the cDNA or gDNA that made up the material.

Original methodology: Amplification from reference gene primers served as the basis for estimated nucleated cell counts. Only in-frame clones appear in the TCRdb table, and some are missing; sequencing was by immunoSEQ multiplex PCR. That table furnishes V, J and clone size, whereas the DNA furnished D and trimming. In the table there are some 47,000 clones, roughly 89% of which are singletons. Trimming removed 4 bases from V and 1 base from J; junction bases left unmatched: 2. The CDR3 has 14 residues. Germline lookup yields CDR1 SGHKS and CDR2 YYEKEE (reference sequence). The sequence derives from a man in his sixties with active COVID-19. The sample comprised peripheral blood. J is TRBJ1-1 and V is TRBV5-5; 9 bases align to TRBD1. In DNA, the CDR3 is TGTGCCAGCAGCGGGACAGGGTCGAACACTGAAGCTTTCTTT. This sequence encodes CASSGTGSNTEAFF.